Sequencing of this TCR delta chain was carried out in a study of gamma-delta T cells after stem cell transplantation (dated by TCRdb to 2016 to 2017). Spanning cysteine to phenylalanine, the CDR3 consists of 16 amino acids. This entry keeps only the CDR3 DNA: 48 bases, framed from base 1. Via the germline V gene, CDR1 is TSWWSYY and CDR2 QGS. Of note for this clone: There is no known antigen for this receptor. The junction does not match germline at one end; this may be a read error. This CDR3 is also generated by other DNA sequences in the sample.

Receptor amplification or capture employed RT-PCR. Instrument on record: Illumina MiSeq. TCRdb reanalyzed the public reads with the CATT caller, and identical DNA sequences were merged afterwards. In this sample the table shows about 2,500 delta-chain clones, 21% of which occur a single time. The ten biggest clones cover approximately 9% of the sample. The material sequenced was gamma-delta T cells. The chain is made from TRDV1 and TRDJ1; possibly the D gene is TRDD2, per 5 matching bases. The TCR was taken from a human donor. It is not recorded whose cells these are; they may come from a transplant donor. The CDR3 has the sequence CALAAGPPYHTDKLIF. The DNA sequence is as follows: TGTGCTCTTGCCGCGGGTCCTCCCTACCACACCGATAAACTCATCTTC.